What follows describes a single T cell receptor (beta chain). Its antigen is unknown. This entry belongs to a study of shared clonotypes between healthy human individuals. For the study at large: Three CD4 naive, three CD4 memory, two CD8 naive and one CD8 memory plate were used per donor.

Overall study results and limits: Investigators expected sequencing depth to affect clonotype sharing among donors.

Deep was the level used in running the assay. Genomic DNA of each subset was evenly split across several immunoSEQ plates. Only in-frame clones appear in the TCRdb table, and some are missing; sequencing was by immunoSEQ multiplex PCR. Of 2 million or so clones listed, roughly 94% are singletons. This clonotype was sampled from a young man in good health. The specimen sequenced was naive CD4+ T cells sorted from blood. Subset of the sample: CD45RA+ positively selected.

In DNA, the CDR3 is TGTGCCAGCAGCGAGAGTCCAGGGATGAACACTGAAGCTTTCTTT. This sequence encodes CASSESPGMNTEAFF. The V call is TRBV6-5, the J call TRBJ1-1, with D perhaps TRBD1 (5 bases). Germline CDR1 MNHEY, CDR2 SVGAGI. V lost 6 bases, J lost 0 bases, and 14 bases lay in between. CDR3 length: 15 amino acids.